The 14 T cell receptor beta chains given below trace back to one sample, sequenced in a study of cytomegalovirus exposure and HLA in healthy donors. Produced via immunoSEQ multiplex PCR; TCRdb's table is partial and in-frame only. This repertoire shows some 150,000 clones, 65% to 90% found once; its top ten account for about a fifth. Sequenced sample: PBMCs. These receptor sequences come from a man aged 18 to 30 in good health and CMV-seropositive.

The chain has TRBV20-1 and TRBJ2-7; no clear D gene. V lost 7 bases to trimming and J lost 2 bases, with 9 bases between them. Germline CDR1 reads DFQATT; CDR2 reads SNEGSKA (reference sequence). This CDR3 has 11 residues. The CDR3 spells CSGAATYEQYF. CDR3 DNA sequence: TGCAGTGGGGCCGCCACCTACGAGCAGTACTTC.

The V and J genes are TRBV29-1 and TRBJ2-4; D uncertain. Trimming shortened V by 0 bases and J by 0 bases, and 9 bases separated the two germline ends. CDR1 is SQVTM and CDR2 is ANQGSEA in the germline V gene. This CDR3 is built from 15 residues. The CDR3 DNA reads as TGCAGCGTTGAAGATCCAGGATTAGCCAAAAACATTCAGTACTTC. Protein sequence: CSVEDPGLAKNIQYF. Full variable domain (outside the CDR3, taken from reference TRBV29-1 and TRBJ2-4): SAVISQKPSRDICQRGTSLTIQCQVDSQVTMMFWYRQQPGQSLTLIATANQGSEATYESGFVIDKFPISRPNLTFSTLTVSNMSPEDSSIYLCSVEDPGLAKNIQYFGAGTRLSVL.

The rearrangement joins TRBV7-2 to TRBJ1-4; 9 nucleotides match TRBD1. Germline-derived CDR1 and CDR2 are SGHTA and FQGNSA. The CDR3 covers 14 residues. J gave up 6 bases and V 5 bases, and 4 bases lay outside the gene matches. This CDR3 reads CASSPGQGHEKLFF. CDR3 nucleotide sequence: TGTGCCAGCAGCCCGGGACAGGGCCATGAAAAACTGTTTTTT.

The CDR3 here is CASSLNRGQATDTQYF. The DNA for the CDR3 is TGTGCCAGCAGCTTAAACCGGGGACAGGCCACAGATACGCAGTATTTT. The chain couples TRBV11-2 to TRBJ2-3; 8 nucleotides match TRBD1. CDR3 size: 16 residues. Germline assignment: CDR1 SGHAT and CDR2 FQNNGV. Trimming took 2 bases from V and 2 from J; bases not matched to a gene: 6.

This sequence joins TRBV18 and TRBJ1-5; no definite D call. The V and J ends lost 1 base and 3 bases respectively, with 10 bases between them. The CDR3 spans 15 residues. CDR1 is KGHSH, CDR2 LQKENI, per germline. In DNA, the CDR3 is TGTGCCAGCTCACCACGGCCGGACTACAATCAGCCCCAGCATTTT. Its protein product is CASSPRPDYNQPQHF.

The V call is TRBV27, the J call TRBJ1-2; 7 bases are a match to TRBD1. The CDR3 length is 17 residues. The V and J ends lost 4 bases and 5 bases, in that order; junction bases with no gene match: 16. CDR1 and CDR2 (germline): MNHEY, SMNVEV (reference sequence). The CDR3: CASSSQPGQVTAYGYTF. The CDR3 nucleotides read TGTGCCAGCAGTTCCCAACCTGGACAGGTCACGGCATATGGCTACACCTTC.

This rearrangement joins TRBV7-6 to TRBJ2-1, with 9 bases identical to TRBD1. The CDR3 has 14 amino acids. V lost 6 bases to trimming and J lost 8 bases; unmatched junction nucleotides: 8. The germline V gene encodes CDR1 SGHVS and CDR2 FNYEAQ. Here the CDR3 DNA reads TGTGCCAGCAGGACCGGGACAGGGCTCGATGAGCAGTTCTTC. Residues: CASRTGTGLDEQFF.

The chain combines TRBV7-2 with TRBJ1-1; D is unresolved. Germline V gene sequence: CDR1 SGHTA, CDR2 FQGNSA. CDR3 length: 12 residues. V lost 2 bases and J 7 bases, leaving 8 bases between the germline ends. The CDR3 region is CASSLLLSEAFF. The CDR3 DNA follows: TGTGCCAGCAGCTTACTCCTTAGTGAAGCTTTCTTT.

The chain joins TRBV5-1 to TRBJ1-5; D gene uncertain. V was shortened by 0 bases and J by 0 bases, with 10 bases between the two germline ends. The length of the CDR3 is 16 residues. CDR1 SGHRS and CDR2 YFSETQ come from the germline V gene. CDR3 sequence (DNA): TGCGCCAGCAGCTTGGCCGGGAGTCATAGCAATCAGCCCCAGCATTTT. As protein: CASSLAGSHSNQPQHF.

The rearrangement links TRBV6-1 to TRBJ1-3; D might be TRBD1 (5 bases). The CDR3 extends over 14 amino acids. V was pared by 2 bases and J by 7 bases, with 12 bases between. Germline V gene data show CDR1 as MNHNS and CDR2 as SASEGT. CDR3: CASSEMQGTNTIYF. The CDR3 bases are TGTGCCAGCAGTGAAATGCAGGGAACGAACACCATATATTTT.

The CDR3 DNA sequence: TGTGCCAGCAGTTTATACGGGACTAGCGGGAATCCGAACACCGGGGAGCTGTTTTTT. Its translation: CASSLYGTSGNPNTGELFF. This rearrangement joins TRBV27 to TRBJ2-2, with TRBD2 matching over 13 bases. From germline, CDR1 is MNHEY and CDR2 SMNVEV (reference sequence). This CDR3 has 19 amino acids. V dropped 1 base and J dropped 0; count of bases not matched to a gene: 5.

The chain couples TRBV9 to TRBJ2-7; D is undetermined. From germline, CDR1 is SGDLS and CDR2 YYNGEE. Trimming took 4 bases from V and 2 from J, leaving 16 bases between them. The CDR3 contains 15 residues. The CDR3 region has the DNA TGTGCCAGCAGCTCATCATTCACCAGGCCCTACGAGCAGTACTTC. It specifies CASSSSFTRPYEQYF.

This clone appeared a single time. The chain joins TRBV19 to TRBJ1-1; D is unresolved. V lost 6 bases to trimming and J lost 4 bases, with 12 bases between them. This CDR3 is 13 amino acids long. In germline, CDR1 is LNHDA, CDR2 SQIVND (reference sequence). CDR3: CASRAHEGTEAFF. The CDR3 nucleotides are TGTGCCAGTAGAGCCCACGAGGGCACTGAAGCTTTCTTT.

The chain joins TRBV14 to TRBJ2-7; 7 bases line up with TRBD1. The CDR3 has 14 amino acids. Germline V gene data show CDR1 as SGHDN and CDR2 as FVKESK. The J segment lost 0 bases and the V segment lost 5 bases, leaving 4 bases of the junction unmatched. In DNA, the CDR3 is TGTGCCAGCAGCTCCGACAGGGACTCCTACGAGCAGTACTTC. It is translated as CASSSDRDSYEQYF.